These 10 T cell receptor beta chains share one sample of origin, sequenced in a study of vaccination effects on CD4 cells after COVID-19. Here immunoSEQ multiplex PCR was the method, and the copy in TCRdb shows in-frame clones only, minus some. The table includes 50,000 to 70,000 clones, 70% to 85% detected once. Their target antigens are unknown. Subsequent to a culture period of about nine days, CD4+ T cells were isolated. The cohort was immunized with two doses of either the BNT162b2 or mRNA-1273 vaccine. The specimen was CD4+ T cells from PBMCs cultured without peptide, collected after COVID-19 vaccination. These TCRs come from a human donor who received a COVID-19 vaccine.

The chain carries TRBV6-2 or TRBV6-3 and TRBJ2-4; a weak D match, TRBD1 (6 bases). From germline, CDR1 is MNHEY and CDR2 SVGEGT. V was shortened by 5 bases and J by 14 bases, with 25 bases between the two germline ends. This CDR3 has 15 amino acids. The CDR3: CASSQPRAGQSIEYF. In nucleotides, the CDR3 is TGTGCCAGCAGTCAACCTCGGGCAGGACAGAGTATTGAGTACTTC.

V and J are TRBV2 and TRBJ2-3; D gene unclear. The CDR3 totals 14 residues. CDR1 SNHLY and CDR2 FYNNEI come from the germline V gene. V gave up 6 bases and J gave up 7 bases, with 17 bases separating them. In DNA, the CDR3 is TGTGCCAGCAGCCTCAACCTTCTCGCGAATACGCAGTATTTT. It yields the protein CASSLNLLANTQYF.

The J gene is TRBJ1-2, the V gene TRBV24-1, with D possibly matching TRBD1 (5 bases). This CDR3 spans 16 amino acids. V was pared by 5 bases and J by 5 bases, with 20 bases between. Per the germline V gene, CDR1 is KGHDR and CDR2 is SFDVKD. CDR3 nucleotides: TGTGCCACCAGTGCCATGGGGGGGACGGGGGAATATGGCTACACCTTC. Residues: CATSAMGGTGEYGYTF.

This chain uses TRBV3-1 (or the pseudogene TRBV3-2) with TRBJ2-1; 7 positions match TRBD1. Looked up from germline, CDR1 is LGHDT and CDR2 is YNNKEL (reference sequence). V was clipped by 4 bases and J by 2 bases; unmatched bases: 2. This CDR3 contains 14 residues. The CDR3 sequence: CASSRDSTYNEQFF. CDR3 coding DNA: TGTGCCAGCAGCCGGGACAGTACCTACAATGAGCAGTTCTTC.

The CDR3 sequence: CATSRAGTRNEQFF. The CDR3 coding sequence is TGTGCCACCAGCAGAGCAGGGACCCGCAATGAGCAGTTCTTC. V is TRBV15 and J is TRBJ2-1; possibly TRBD1 or TRBD2 for D (5 bases each). The CDR3 covers 14 residues. CDR1 and CDR2 (germline): LNHNV, YYDKDF (reference sequence). Trimming took off 1 base at V and 6 bases at J, with 10 bases between the two ends.

V gene TRBV2 combines with J gene TRBJ2-7; 7 bases are shared with TRBD1. CDR3 size: 15 residues. Germline-derived CDR1 and CDR2 are SNHLY and FYNNEI. V dropped 8 bases and J dropped 7; count of bases not matched to a gene: 17. This CDR3 is CASEGALHGWGEQYV. The CDR3 DNA reads TGTGCCAGCGAGGGGGCGTTACACGGCTGGGGAGAGCAGTACGTC.

The V call is TRBV2, the J call TRBJ1-5, with 7 bases fitting TRBD1. Losses at the gene ends were 4 bases for V and 6 bases for J; bases not matched to a gene: 6. This CDR3 spans 14 amino acids. The germline V gene encodes CDR1 SNHLY and CDR2 FYNNEI. CDR3 coding DNA: TGTGCCAGCAGTGGATTGACAGGGATTCAGCCCCAGCATTTT. It yields the protein CASSGLTGIQPQHF.

The V gene is TRBV6-5, the J gene TRBJ1-3, with 8 bases that match TRBD1. Germline V CDR1 and CDR2: MNHEY, SVGAGI. The V segment lost 0 bases and the J segment 5 bases; nucleotides outside the gene matches: 3. The CDR3 loop spans 15 amino acids. CDR3 loop: CASSYSQGGRNTIYF. The CDR3 coding sequence is TGTGCCAGCAGTTACTCACAGGGGGGACGAAACACCATATATTTT.

The chain couples TRBV4-2 to TRBJ2-3; 13 bases match TRBD2. Germline CDR1 reads LGHNA; CDR2 reads YNFKEQ. This CDR3 region has 17 residues. The trim removed 5 bases at V and 2 bases at J, leaving 7 bases unmatched. The CDR3 DNA reads TGTGCCAGCAGCTCGCGGACTAGCGGGGGCCCCACAGATACGCAGTATTTT. Residues: CASSSRTSGGPTDTQYF.

The V call is TRBV19, the J call TRBJ1-1, with D uncertain. V gave up 3 bases and J gave up 0 bases, with 8 bases separating them. Germline lookup yields CDR1 LNHDA and CDR2 SQIVND (reference sequence). CDR3 size: 14 residues. CDR3 nucleotide sequence: TGTGCCAGTAGTATCCTAAGGATGAACACTGAAGCTTTCTTT. Protein: CASSILRMNTEAFF.